This T cell receptor (beta chain) was retrieved from a study of blood T cell repertoires in COVID-19. Study-wide context: Sample material is recorded as cDNA or gDNA derived from T cells, B-cell-depleted T cells, or PBMCs.

The CDR3 is 15 amino acids. The V gene's germline CDR1 is MDHEN and CDR2 SYDVKM. Trimming at V came to 5 bases and at J to 7 bases, leaving 11 bases not matched to a gene. Assay: immunoSEQ multiplex PCR; the TCRdb copy retains only in-frame clones and omits some. The table lists about 160,000 clones, about nine tenths of them singletons, with 4.5% to 5% in the top ten. The sample was peripheral blood. The chain uses TRBV28 and TRBJ1-5, with 7 bases matching TRBD1. The source of this sequence is a man younger than 40 with COVID-19, enrolled during active disease. The CDR3 loop reads CASSRVDRSHQPQHF. The CDR3 nucleotides are TGTGCCAGCAGTCGAGTGGACAGGTCTCACCAGCCCCAGCATTTT.